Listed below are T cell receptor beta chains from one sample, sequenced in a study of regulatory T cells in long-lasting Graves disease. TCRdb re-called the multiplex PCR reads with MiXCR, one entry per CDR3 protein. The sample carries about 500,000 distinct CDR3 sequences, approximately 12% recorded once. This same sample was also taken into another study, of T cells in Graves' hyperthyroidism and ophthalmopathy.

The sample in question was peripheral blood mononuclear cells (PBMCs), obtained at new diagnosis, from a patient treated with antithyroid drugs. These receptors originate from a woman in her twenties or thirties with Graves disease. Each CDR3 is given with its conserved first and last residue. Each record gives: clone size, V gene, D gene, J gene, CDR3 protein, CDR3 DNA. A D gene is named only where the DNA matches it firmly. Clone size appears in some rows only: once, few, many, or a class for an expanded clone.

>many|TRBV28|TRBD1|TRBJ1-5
CASRATGQSNQPQHF
TGTGCCAGCAGAGCCACGGGACAGTCCAATCAGCCCCAGCATTTT
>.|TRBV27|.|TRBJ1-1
CASSTGRREAFF
TGTGCCAGCAGTACTGGACGACGGGAAGCTTTCTTT
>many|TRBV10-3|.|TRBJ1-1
CAIRAPAGNTEAFF
TGTGCCATCAGAGCGCCGGCCGGGAACACTGAAGCTTTCTTT
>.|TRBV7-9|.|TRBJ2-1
CASSYGLGYNEQFF
TGTGCCAGCAGCTACGGACTGGGGTACAATGAGCAGTTCTTC
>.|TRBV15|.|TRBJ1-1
CATSRERGITEAFF
TGTGCCACCAGCAGAGAACGGGGGATCACTGAAGCTTTCTTT
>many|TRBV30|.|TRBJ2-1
CAWNLRASTISFF
TGTGCCTGGAACCTACGGGCATCAACGATTTCGTTCTTC
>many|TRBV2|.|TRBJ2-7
CASTAGKDYEQYF
TGTGCCAGCACTGCAGGGAAGGACTACGAGCAGTACTTC
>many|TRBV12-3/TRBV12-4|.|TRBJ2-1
CASRLQLGGNEQFF
TGTGCCAGCCGCCTCCAACTAGGGGGCAATGAGCAGTTCTTC
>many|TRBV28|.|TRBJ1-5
CASSVTGSNQPQHF
TGTGCCAGCAGCGTTACAGGGAGCAATCAGCCCCAGCATTTT
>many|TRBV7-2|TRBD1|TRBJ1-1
CASSRQGGMNTEAFF
TGTGCCAGCAGTAGACAGGGGGGTATGAACACTGAAGCTTTCTTT
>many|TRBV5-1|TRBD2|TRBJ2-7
CASSRTSPTYEQYF
TGCGCCAGCAGCCGGACTAGCCCGACTTACGAGCAGTACTTC
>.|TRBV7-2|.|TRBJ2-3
CASSHSGTEGDTQYF
TGTGCCAGCAGCCATAGTGGTACAGAGGGGGATACGCAGTATTTT
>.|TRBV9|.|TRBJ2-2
CASSVHLDTGELFF
TGTGCCAGCAGCGTACACTTGGACACCGGGGAGCTGTTTTTT
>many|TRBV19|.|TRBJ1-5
CASSIDVSQNQPQHF
TGTGCCAGTAGTATAGATGTGTCACAGAATCAGCCCCAGCATTTT
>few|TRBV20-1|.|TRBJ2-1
CSASRRRRYNEQFF
TGCAGTGCTAGTAGGAGAAGGCGCTACAATGAGCAGTTCTTC
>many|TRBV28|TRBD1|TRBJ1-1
CASSLRGRWTEAFF
TGTGCCAGCAGCCTCAGGGGGCGGTGGACTGAAGCTTTCTTT
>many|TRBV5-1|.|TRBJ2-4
CASSLGGTKNIQYF
TGCGCCAGCAGCTTGGGGGGGACCAAAAACATTCAGTACTTC
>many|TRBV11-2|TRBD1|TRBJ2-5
CASSLAYEGAWETQYF
TGTGCCAGCAGCTTAGCGTATGAGGGGGCTTGGGAGACCCAGTACTTC
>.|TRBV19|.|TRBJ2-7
CASSIRPGERYEQYF
TGTGCCAGTAGTATCAGACCAGGGGAGAGGTACGAGCAGTACTTC
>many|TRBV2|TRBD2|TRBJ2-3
CASSETSVITDTQYF
TGTGCCAGCAGTGAGACTAGCGTCATCACAGATACGCAGTATTTT
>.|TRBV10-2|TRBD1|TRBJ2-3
CASSGGGSDTQYF
TGCGCCAGCAGTGGAGGGGGCTCAGATACGCAGTATTTT
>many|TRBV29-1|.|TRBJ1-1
CSAEDGMNTEAFF
TGCAGCGCCGAGGACGGCATGAACACTGAAGCTTTCTTT
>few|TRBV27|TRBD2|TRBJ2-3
CASSFGAGGVDTQYF
TGTGCCAGCAGTTTCGGAGCGGGAGGGGTAGATACGCAGTATTTT
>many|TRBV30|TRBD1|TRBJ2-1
CAWTQPPGTGYGNEQFF
TGTGCCTGGACTCAACCGCCCGGGACAGGCTATGGCAATGAGCAGTTCTTC
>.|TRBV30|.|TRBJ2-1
CAWSTKFLGEQFF
TGTGCCTGGAGTACAAAGTTCTTGGGTGAGCAGTTCTTC
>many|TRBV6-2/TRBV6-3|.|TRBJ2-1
CASSYSGEQFF
TGTGCCAGCAGTTACTCGGGTGAGCAGTTCTTC
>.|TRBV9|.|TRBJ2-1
CASSVGRDIPYNEQFF
TGTGCCAGCAGCGTCGGAAGGGACATACCCTACAATGAGCAGTTCTTC
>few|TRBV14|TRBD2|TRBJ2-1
CASSEGLAIHNEQFF
TGTGCCAGCAGCGAAGGACTAGCGATCCACAATGAGCAGTTCTTC
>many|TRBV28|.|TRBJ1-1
CASWERGPGTEAFF
TGTGCCAGCTGGGAACGGGGGCCTGGGACTGAAGCTTTCTTT
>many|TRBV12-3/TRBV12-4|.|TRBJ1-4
CASTGGPNEKLFF
TGTGCCAGCACTGGGGGTCCAAATGAAAAACTGTTTTTT
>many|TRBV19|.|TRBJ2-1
CASSRLAWYEQFF
TGTGCCAGTAGTCGGCTAGCGTGGTATGAGCAGTTCTTC
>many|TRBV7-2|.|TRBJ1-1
CASRQSLGYTEAFF
TGTGCCAGCAGACAATCACTGGGGTACACTGAAGCTTTCTTT
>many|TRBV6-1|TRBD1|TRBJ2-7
CASRAAGQGVNEQYF
TGTGCCAGCAGAGCCGCGGGACAGGGTGTAAACGAGCAGTACTTC
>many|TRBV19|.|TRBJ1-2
CASSPRGDYGYTF
TGTGCCAGTAGCCCGCGAGGGGACTATGGCTACACCTTC
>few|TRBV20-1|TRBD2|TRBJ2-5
CSARRAGVGETQYF
TGCAGTGCTAGGAGGGCGGGAGTCGGTGAGACCCAGTACTTC
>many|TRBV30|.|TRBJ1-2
CAWSVVTGKEGYTF
TGTGCCTGGAGTGTCGTCACGGGGAAAGAAGGCTACACCTTC
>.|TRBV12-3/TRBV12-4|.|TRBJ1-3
CASSSLRRISGNTIYF
TGTGCCAGCAGTTCCCTCCGGCGCATCTCTGGAAACACCATATATTTT
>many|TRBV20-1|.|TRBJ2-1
CSARPRLNPYNEQFF
TGCAGTGCTAGACCGAGGCTAAACCCCTACAATGAGCAGTTCTTC
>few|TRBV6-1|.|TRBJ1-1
CASTPFDTEAFF
TGTGCCAGCACCCCATTCGACACTGAAGCTTTCTTT
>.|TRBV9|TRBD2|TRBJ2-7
CASSYGTSNYEQYF
TGTGCCAGCAGCTACGGGACTAGCAACTACGAGCAGTACTTC
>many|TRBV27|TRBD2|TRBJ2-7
CASSLREGLYEQYF
TGTGCCAGCAGTTTAAGGGAGGGCCTCTACGAGCAGTACTTC
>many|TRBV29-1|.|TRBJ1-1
CSVVVRGQMNTEAFF
TGCAGCGTTGTCGTTCGGGGTCAGATGAACACTGAAGCTTTCTTT
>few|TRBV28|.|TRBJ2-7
CASSHRQAYEQYF
TGTGCCAGCAGCCATCGACAGGCCTACGAGCAGTACTTC
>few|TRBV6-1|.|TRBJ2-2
CASSLGIYTGELFF
TGTGCCAGCAGTCTCGGGATTTACACCGGGGAGCTGTTTTTT
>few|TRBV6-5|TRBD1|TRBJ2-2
CASSYYRGGGELFF
TGTGCCAGCAGTTACTACAGGGGCGGCGGGGAGCTGTTTTTT
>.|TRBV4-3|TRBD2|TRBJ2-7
CASSRDGPSGSSYEQYF
TGCGCCAGCAGCCGCGATGGTCCTAGCGGCAGCTCCTACGAGCAGTACTTC
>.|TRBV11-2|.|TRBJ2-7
CASSFWRRNRVGEQYF
TGTGCCAGCAGCTTCTGGAGGCGTAACAGGGTAGGCGAGCAGTACTTC
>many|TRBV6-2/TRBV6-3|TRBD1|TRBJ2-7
CASSYLGQGSSYEQYF
TGTGCCAGCAGTTACTTGGGACAGGGGTCCTCCTACGAGCAGTACTTC
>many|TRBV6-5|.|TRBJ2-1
CASSYESGVSYNEQFF
TGTGCCAGCAGTTACGAGTCGGGGGTGTCCTACAATGAGCAGTTCTTC
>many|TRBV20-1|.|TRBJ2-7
CSARRPGRPYEQYF
TGCAGTGCTAGACGTCCGGGACGGCCTTACGAGCAGTACTTC
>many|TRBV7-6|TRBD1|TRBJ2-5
CASSPRVGQVQETQYF
TGTGCCAGCAGCCCCCGTGTAGGACAGGTCCAAGAGACCCAGTACTTC
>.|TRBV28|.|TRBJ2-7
CASSPGISGYSYEQYF
TGTGCCAGCAGTCCGGGAATATCGGGATACTCCTACGAGCAGTACTTC
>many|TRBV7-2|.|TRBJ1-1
CASSLAAGGVWAFF
TGTGCCAGCAGCTTAGCAGCGGGAGGGGTGTGGGCTTTCTTT
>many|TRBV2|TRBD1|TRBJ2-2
CASMDRANTGELFF
TGTGCCAGCATGGACAGGGCGAACACCGGGGAGCTGTTTTTT
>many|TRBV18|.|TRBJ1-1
CASSPRSLMNTEAFF
TGTGCCAGCTCCCCGCGGTCCCTAATGAACACTGAAGCTTTCTTT